This TCR beta chain was retrieved from a study of cytomegalovirus exposure and HLA in healthy donors. The PCR made use of 60 Vbeta and 13 Jbeta primers. Assay used: immunoSEQ multiplex PCR; TCRdb lists only in-frame clones, some missing. The data contain fewer than 200,000 clones, approximately 77% of them singletons. The CDR3 sequence is 14 residues long. Germline lookup yields CDR1 LNHDA and CDR2 SQIVND (reference sequence). The V segment lost 4 bases and the J segment 4 bases; nucleotides outside the gene matches: 6. General study findings and limits: There were a few CMV-associated chains whose specificity for CMV antigens was confirmed in vitro. Sequences of the TCR beta chain were said to predict the HLA-A and HLA-B alleles of most subjects accurately. Indistinguishable V segments such as TRBV6-2 and TRBV6-3 were excluded. Roughly even sequencing depth across donors was the assumption behind the presence/absence analyses.

On this clone: Its specificity is unknown.

Material for sequencing was PBMCs. The TCR originated in a young man in good health and CMV-seropositive. V is TRBV19 and J is TRBJ2-7; 8 bases are shared with TRBD2. The CDR3 nucleotides read TGTGCCAGTAGTACCAGCGGGGGCCCTTACGAGCAGTACTTC. Translating gives CASSTSGGPYEQYF.